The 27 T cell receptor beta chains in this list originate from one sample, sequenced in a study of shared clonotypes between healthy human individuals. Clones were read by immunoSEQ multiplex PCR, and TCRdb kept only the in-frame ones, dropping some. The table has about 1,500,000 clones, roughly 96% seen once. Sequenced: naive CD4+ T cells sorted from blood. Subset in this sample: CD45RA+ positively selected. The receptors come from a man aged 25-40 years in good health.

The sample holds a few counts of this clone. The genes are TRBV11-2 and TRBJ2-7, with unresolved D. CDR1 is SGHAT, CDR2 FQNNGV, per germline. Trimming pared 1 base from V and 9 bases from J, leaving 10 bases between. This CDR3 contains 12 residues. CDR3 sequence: CASSLGGTGQYF. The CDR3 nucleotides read TGTGCCAGCAGCTTAGGTGGCACTGGGCAGTACTTC.

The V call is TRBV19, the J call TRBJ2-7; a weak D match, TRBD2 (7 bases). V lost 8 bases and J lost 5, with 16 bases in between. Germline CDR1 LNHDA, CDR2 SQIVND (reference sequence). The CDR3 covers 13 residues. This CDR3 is CASPYRGRDEQYF. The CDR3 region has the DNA TGTGCCAGTCCCTATAGGGGGAGGGACGAGCAGTACTTC.

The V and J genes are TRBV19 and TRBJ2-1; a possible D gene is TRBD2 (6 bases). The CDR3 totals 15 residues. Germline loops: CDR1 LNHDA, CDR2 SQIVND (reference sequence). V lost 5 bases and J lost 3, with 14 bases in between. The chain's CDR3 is CASSPMGLFYNEQFF. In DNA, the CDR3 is TGTGCCAGTAGTCCAATGGGACTGTTCTACAATGAGCAGTTCTTC.

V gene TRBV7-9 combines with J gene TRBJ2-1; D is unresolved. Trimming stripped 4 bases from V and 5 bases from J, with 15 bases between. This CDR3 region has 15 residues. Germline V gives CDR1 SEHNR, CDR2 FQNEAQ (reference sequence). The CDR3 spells CASSSRTELNNEQFF. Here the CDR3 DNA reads TGTGCCAGCAGCTCAAGGACGGAGCTAAACAATGAGCAGTTCTTC.

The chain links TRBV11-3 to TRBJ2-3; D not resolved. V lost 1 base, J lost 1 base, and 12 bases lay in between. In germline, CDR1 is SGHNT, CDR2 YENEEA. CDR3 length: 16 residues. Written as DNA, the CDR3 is TGTGCCAGCAGCTTAGCGATCTCCGAGGGCACAGATACGCAGTATTTT. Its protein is CASSLAISEGTDTQYF.

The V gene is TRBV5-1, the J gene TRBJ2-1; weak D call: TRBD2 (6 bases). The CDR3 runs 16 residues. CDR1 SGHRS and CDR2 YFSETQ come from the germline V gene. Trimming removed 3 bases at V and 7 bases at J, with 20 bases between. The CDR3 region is CASSSWDLGRGNEQFF. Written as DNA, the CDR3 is TGCGCCAGCAGCTCCTGGGACCTCGGGAGAGGAAATGAGCAGTTCTTC.

CDR3 protein: CASSFRDTGELFF. CDR3 DNA sequence: TGTGCCAGCAGCTTTCGGGACACCGGGGAGCTGTTTTTT. The rearrangement links TRBV7-8 to TRBJ2-2; unclear D gene. CDR3 length: 13 residues. V lost 3 bases and J lost 3, with 5 bases in between. Germline V gene data show CDR1 as SGHVS and CDR2 as FQNEAQ.

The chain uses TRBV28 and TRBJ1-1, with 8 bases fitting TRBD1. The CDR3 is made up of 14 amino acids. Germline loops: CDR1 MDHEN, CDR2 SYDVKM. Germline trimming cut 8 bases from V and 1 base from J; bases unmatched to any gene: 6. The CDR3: CASSDRGKNTEAFF. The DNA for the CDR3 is TGTGCCAGCTCCGACAGGGGAAAGAACACTGAAGCTTTCTTT.

The CDR3 region is CASSQGRGPEEKLFF. CDR3 DNA: TGCGCCAGCAGCCAAGGTCGGGGGCCGGAGGAAAAACTGTTTTTT. The genes are TRBV4-3 and TRBJ1-4, with a weak D call TRBD1 (6 bases). CDR3 length equals 15 residues. Germline CDR1 is LGHNA and CDR2 is YSLEER. V was pared by 1 base and J by 8 bases, with 14 bases between.

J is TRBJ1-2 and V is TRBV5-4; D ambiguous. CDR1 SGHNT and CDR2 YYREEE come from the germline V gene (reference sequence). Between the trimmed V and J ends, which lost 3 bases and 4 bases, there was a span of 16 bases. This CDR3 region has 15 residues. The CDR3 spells CASSSLIEGAYGYTF. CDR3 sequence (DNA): TGTGCCAGCAGCTCTCTAATTGAGGGCGCCTATGGCTACACCTTC.

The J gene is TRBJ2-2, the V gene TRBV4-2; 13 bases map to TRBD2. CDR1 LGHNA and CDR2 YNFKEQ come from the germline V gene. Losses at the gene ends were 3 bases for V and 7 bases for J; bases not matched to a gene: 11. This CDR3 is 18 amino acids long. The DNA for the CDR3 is TGTGCCAGCAGCCACCCAAAGGTCGGACTAGCGGGAGTCGGGGAGCTGTTTTTT. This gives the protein CASSHPKVGLAGVGELFF.

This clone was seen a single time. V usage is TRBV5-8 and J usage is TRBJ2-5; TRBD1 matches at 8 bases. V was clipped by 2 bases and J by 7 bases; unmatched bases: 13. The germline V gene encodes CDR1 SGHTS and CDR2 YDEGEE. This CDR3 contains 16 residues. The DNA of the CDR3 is TGTGCCAGCAGCTTCTCGTCCGGGACAGGTCCAAGGACCCAGTACTTC. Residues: CASSFSSGTGPRTQYF.

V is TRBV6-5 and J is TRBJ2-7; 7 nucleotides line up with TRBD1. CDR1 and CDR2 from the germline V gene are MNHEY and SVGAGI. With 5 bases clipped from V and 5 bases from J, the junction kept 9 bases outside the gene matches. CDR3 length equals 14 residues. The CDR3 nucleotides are TGTGCCAGCAGTCAAAGACAGGGTAGGCACGAGCAGTACTTC. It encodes CASSQRQGRHEQYF.

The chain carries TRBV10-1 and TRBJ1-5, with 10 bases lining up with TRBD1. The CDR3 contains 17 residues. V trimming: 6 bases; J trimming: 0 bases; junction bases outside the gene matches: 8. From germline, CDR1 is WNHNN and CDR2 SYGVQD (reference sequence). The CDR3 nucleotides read TGCGCCAGCAGACCGGGACAGGGGCGGTATAGCAATCAGCCCCAGCATTTT. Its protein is CASRPGQGRYSNQPQHF.

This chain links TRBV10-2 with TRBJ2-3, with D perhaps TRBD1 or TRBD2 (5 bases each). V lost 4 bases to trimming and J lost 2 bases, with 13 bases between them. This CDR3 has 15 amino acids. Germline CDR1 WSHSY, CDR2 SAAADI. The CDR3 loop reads CASSGTGAATDTQYF. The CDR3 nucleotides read TGCGCCAGCAGTGGCACCGGGGCTGCCACAGATACGCAGTATTTT.

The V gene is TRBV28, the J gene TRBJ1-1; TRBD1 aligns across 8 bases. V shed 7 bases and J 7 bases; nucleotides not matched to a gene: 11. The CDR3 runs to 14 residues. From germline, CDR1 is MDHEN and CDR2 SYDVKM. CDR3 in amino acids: CASTIRTGRYEAFF. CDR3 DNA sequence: TGTGCCAGCACCATCAGGACAGGGCGGTATGAAGCTTTCTTT.

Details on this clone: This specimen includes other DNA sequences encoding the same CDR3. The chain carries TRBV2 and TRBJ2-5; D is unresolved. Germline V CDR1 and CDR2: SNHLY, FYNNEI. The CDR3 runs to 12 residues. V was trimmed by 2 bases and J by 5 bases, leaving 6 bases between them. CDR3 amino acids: CASSESGETQYF. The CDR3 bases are TGTGCCAGCAGTGAATCCGGGGAGACCCAGTACTTC.

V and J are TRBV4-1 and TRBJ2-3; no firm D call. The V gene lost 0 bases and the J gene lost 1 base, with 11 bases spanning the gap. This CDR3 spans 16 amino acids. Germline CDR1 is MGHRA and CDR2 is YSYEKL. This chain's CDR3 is CASSQDLASGTDTQYF. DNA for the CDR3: TGCGCCAGCAGCCAAGATCTCGCTTCCGGCACAGATACGCAGTATTTT.

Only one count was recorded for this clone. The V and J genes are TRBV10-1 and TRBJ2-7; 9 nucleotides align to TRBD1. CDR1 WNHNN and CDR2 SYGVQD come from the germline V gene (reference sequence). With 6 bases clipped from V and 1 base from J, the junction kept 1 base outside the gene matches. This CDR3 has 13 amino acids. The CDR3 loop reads CASSGTGSYEQYF. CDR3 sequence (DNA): TGCGCCAGCAGCGGGACAGGGTCCTACGAGCAGTACTTC.

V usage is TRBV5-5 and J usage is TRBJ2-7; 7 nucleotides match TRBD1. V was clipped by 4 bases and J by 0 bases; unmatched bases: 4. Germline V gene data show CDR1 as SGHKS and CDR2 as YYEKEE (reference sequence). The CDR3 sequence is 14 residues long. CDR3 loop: CASSRDRNSYEQYF. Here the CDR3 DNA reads TGTGCCAGCAGCCGGGACAGAAACTCCTACGAGCAGTACTTC.

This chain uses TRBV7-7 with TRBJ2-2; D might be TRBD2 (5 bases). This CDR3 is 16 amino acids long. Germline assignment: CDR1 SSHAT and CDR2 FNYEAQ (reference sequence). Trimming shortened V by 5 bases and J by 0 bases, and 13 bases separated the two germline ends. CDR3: CASSPRTVANTGELFF. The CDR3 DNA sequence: TGTGCCAGCAGCCCTCGGACTGTCGCGAACACCGGGGAGCTGTTTTTT. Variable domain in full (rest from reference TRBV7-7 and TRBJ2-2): GAGVSQSPRYKVTKRGQDVTLRCDPISSHATLYWYQQALGQGPEFLTYFNYEAQPDKSGLPSDRFSAERPEGSISTLTIQRTEQRDSAMYRCASSPRTVANTGELFFGEGSRLTVL.

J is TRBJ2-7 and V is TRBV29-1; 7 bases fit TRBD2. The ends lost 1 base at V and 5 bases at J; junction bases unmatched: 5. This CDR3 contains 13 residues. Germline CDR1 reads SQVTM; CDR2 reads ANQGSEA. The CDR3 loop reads CSVEGGGSDEQYF. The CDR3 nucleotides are TGCAGCGTTGAAGGGGGGGGAAGCGACGAGCAGTACTTC.

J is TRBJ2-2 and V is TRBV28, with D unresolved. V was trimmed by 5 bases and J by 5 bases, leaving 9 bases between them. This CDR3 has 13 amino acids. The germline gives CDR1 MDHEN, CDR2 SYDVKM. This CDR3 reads CASSLIITGELFF. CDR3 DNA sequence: TGTGCCAGCAGTCTCATTATAACCGGGGAGCTGTTTTTT.

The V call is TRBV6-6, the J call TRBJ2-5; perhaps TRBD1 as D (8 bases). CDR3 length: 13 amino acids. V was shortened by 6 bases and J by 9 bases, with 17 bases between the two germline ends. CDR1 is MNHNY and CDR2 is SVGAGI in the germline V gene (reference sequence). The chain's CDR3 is CASSPQGAGAQYF. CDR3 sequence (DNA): TGTGCCAGCAGCCCGCAGGGGGCGGGGGCCCAGTACTTC.

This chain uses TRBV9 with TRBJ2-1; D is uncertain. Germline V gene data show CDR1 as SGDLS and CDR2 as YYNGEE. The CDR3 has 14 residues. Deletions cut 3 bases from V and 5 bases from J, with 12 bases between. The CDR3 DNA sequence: TGTGCCAGCAGCGGAGCCCCCAGGCACAATGAGCAGTTCTTC. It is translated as CASSGAPRHNEQFF.

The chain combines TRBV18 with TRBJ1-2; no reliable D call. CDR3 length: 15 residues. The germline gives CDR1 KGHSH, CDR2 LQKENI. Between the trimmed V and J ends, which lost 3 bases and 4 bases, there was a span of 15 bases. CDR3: CASSPTAPAIYGYTF. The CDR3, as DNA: TGTGCCAGCTCACCCACGGCACCAGCGATCTATGGCTACACCTTC.

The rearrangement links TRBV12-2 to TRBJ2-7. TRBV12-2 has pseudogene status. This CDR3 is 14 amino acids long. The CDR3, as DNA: TGTGCAAGTCGCTTAGCGAATTGCCCCTACGAGCAGTACTTC. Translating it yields CASRLANCPYEQYF.